The entry below gives a single TCR beta chain sequence along with its context. The antigen is undetermined. These data are taken from a study of memory CD4+ T cells and cytomegalovirus serostatus. General study points: 67 of 164 known CMV-associated TCRbeta sequences appeared in CD4+ memory. The CMV-associated TCR signature appears largely within the CD4+ memory repertoire.

Single viable CD3+CD4+CD8-CD45RO+ cells were sorted as the memory CD4+ T cells. Total CD4+ T cells were enriched by CD4 positive selection. The CDR3 contains 15 residues. V dropped 5 bases and J dropped 4; count of bases not matched to a gene: 8. From germline, CDR1 is SGHRS and CDR2 YFSETQ. The authors' processing: Out-of-frame sequences were removed, leaving 2 million or so distinct TCRbeta sequences. Data came from immunoSEQ multiplex PCR; TCRdb stores just in-frame clones and leaves some out. The V and J calls and clone size come from that table; D and trimming were worked out from the DNA. The sample has tens of thousands of clones, approximately 82% seen once.

This chain connects TRBV5-1 to TRBJ2-3, with 9 bases identical to TRBD1. The sample comprised memory CD4+ T cells from blood. The TCR originated in an adult in good health and CMV-seronegative. Some clones in this sample may be carry-over from other donors' samples. DNA for the CDR3: TGCGCCAGCAGTATAGGACAGGGGTTAGCAGATACGCAGTATTTT. Encoded protein: CASSIGQGLADTQYF.